This TCR beta chain originates from a study of OX40 agonist ivuxolimab in advanced cancers. Study overall: Each dose-escalation patient presented with hepatocellular carcinoma, melanoma, renal cell or head and neck cancer.

Remarks on this clone: Antigen specificity is unknown.

Produced via immunoSEQ multiplex PCR; TCRdb's table is partial and in-frame only. The table lists 28,000 or so clones, around 87% of them singletons. Study-level points and caveats: Some nonresponders additionally presented with little normalized T-cell clonal expansion. Among the lowest levels of clonal expansion were found in partial responders at 0.1-3.0 mg/kg.

The CDR3 totals 14 residues. Germline CDR1 reads SGHNT; CDR2 reads YENEEA. With 5 bases removed from V and 3 bases from J, the gap between germline ends came to 11 bases. The source material was CD4+ or CD8+ T cells sorted from blood, sampled in a trial of the OX40 agonist ivuxolimab. This TCR was sampled from an adult with an advanced solid tumor such as melanoma, head and neck, liver or kidney cancer. The V call is TRBV11-3, the J call TRBJ2-4, with D possibly being TRBD1 or TRBD2 (6 bases each). CDR3 in amino acids: CASSPGASKNIQYF. The CDR3 nucleotides are TGTGCCAGCAGCCCGGGGGCTAGCAAAAACATTCAGTACTTC.